The 9 T cell receptor beta chains presented below share a single source sample, sequenced in a study of CD8+CD57+ T cells in acquired aplastic anemia. The authors sequenced patients whose flow cytometry had shown CD8+CD57+ cell expansion. The use of genomic DNA as template underpinned the TCR beta VDJ and CDR3 profiling. TCRdb processed the reads anew with MiXCR; each CDR3 protein has one entry. The table lists 300,000 or so distinct CDR3 sequences, about 50% of them singletons. Sequenced: sorted CD4+, CD8+, or CD8+CD57+ T cells (not recorded which) from PBMCs. The receptors here all came from a human donor with aplastic anemia.

The rearrangement links TRBV19 to TRBJ1-1, with D possibly being TRBD1 (5 bases). V was shortened by 5 bases and J by 0 bases, with 10 bases between the two germline ends. Germline V gene lookup returns CDR1 LNHDA and CDR2 SQIVND (reference sequence). The CDR3 contains 14 residues. CDR3 region: CASSFAGVNTEAFF. The CDR3 nucleotides are TGTGCCAGTAGTTTTGCGGGGGTGAACACTGAAGCTTTCTTT.

This clonotype was observed at least ten times. The chain couples TRBV6-5 to TRBJ2-5; 8 nucleotides align to TRBD1. The J segment lost 1 base and the V segment lost 5 bases, leaving 9 bases of the junction unmatched. This CDR3 region has 16 residues. Germline V gene lookup returns CDR1 MNHEY and CDR2 SVGAGI. CDR3 loop: CASSNTGGVSQETQYF. The CDR3 nucleotides are TGTGCCAGCAGTAACACAGGGGGTGTCTCCCAAGAGACCCAGTACTTC.

This clonotype showed up just a few times. J is TRBJ2-7 and V is TRBV3-1; 10 nucleotides match TRBD2. Germline V gene sequence: CDR1 LGHDT, CDR2 YNNKEL (reference sequence). The CDR3 extends over 15 amino acids. V gave up 4 bases and J gave up 4 bases; unmatched junction bases: 7. The DNA for the CDR3 is TGTGCCAGCAGCCCTTTAGCGGGGGGAAAATACGAGCAGTACTTC. Its protein product is CASSPLAGGKYEQYF.

A few counts support this clonotype. The chain uses TRBV27 and TRBJ1-5, with 8 bases identical to TRBD1. The CDR3 length is 17 residues. V shed 6 bases and J 0 bases; nucleotides not matched to a gene: 10. Per germline, CDR1 MNHEY and CDR2 SMNVEV (reference sequence). The CDR3 spells CASREGTGLDSNQPQHF. The CDR3 DNA follows: TGTGCCAGCAGGGAGGGGACAGGACTAGATAGCAATCAGCCCCAGCATTTT.

The gene calls are TRBV12-3 or TRBV12-4 and TRBJ1-1; 11 nucleotides match TRBD1. Germline trimming cut 5 bases from V and 4 bases from J; bases unmatched to any gene: 6. The CDR3 consists of 15 residues. CDR3 sequence: CASSTTGTGGTEAFF. For the CDR3, the DNA is TGTGCCAGCAGTACTACTGGGACAGGGGGCACTGAAGCTTTCTTT.

This clonotype was observed at least ten times. The rearrangement uses TRBV10-1 and TRBJ2-7; 9 nucleotides align to TRBD1. With V trimmed by 4 bases and J by 2 bases, 3 bases remained unmatched. Germline V gives CDR1 WNHNN, CDR2 SYGVQD (reference sequence). CDR3 size: 14 residues. CDR3 loop: CASSGGTGPYEQYF. DNA of the CDR3: TGCGCCAGCAGTGGAGGGACAGGGCCCTACGAGCAGTACTTC.

This clonotype was counted only a few times. The rearrangement joins TRBV6-6 to TRBJ2-7; D is possibly TRBD2 (5 bases). Germline CDR1 reads MNHNY; CDR2 reads SVGAGI (reference sequence). This CDR3 contains 11 residues. Deletions cut 6 bases from V and 9 bases from J, with 12 bases between. The CDR3 bases are TGTGCCAGCAGGGTTGGAGAGGGGCAGTACTTC. It translates to CASRVGEGQYF.

This chain uses TRBV10-2 with TRBJ1-2, with D possibly TRBD1 on 6 matching bases. Trimming left V 8 bases short and J 8 bases short, with 18 bases between. This CDR3 region has 13 residues. CDR1 and CDR2 (germline): WSHSY, SAAADI. The CDR3 DNA reads TGCGCCAGCGGCCAAACAGGGTTTGTCGGCTACACCTTC. Protein product: CASGQTGFVGYTF.

The genes are TRBV19 and TRBJ1-5; tentatively, D is TRBD1 (5 bases). The CDR3 contains 12 residues. From germline, CDR1 is LNHDA and CDR2 SQIVND (reference sequence). Between the trimmed V and J ends, which lost 6 bases and 5 bases, there was a span of 8 bases. CDR3 nucleotide sequence: TGTGCCAGTAGGCGGGGGGATCAGCCCCAGCATTTT. Its translation is CASRRGDQPQHF.